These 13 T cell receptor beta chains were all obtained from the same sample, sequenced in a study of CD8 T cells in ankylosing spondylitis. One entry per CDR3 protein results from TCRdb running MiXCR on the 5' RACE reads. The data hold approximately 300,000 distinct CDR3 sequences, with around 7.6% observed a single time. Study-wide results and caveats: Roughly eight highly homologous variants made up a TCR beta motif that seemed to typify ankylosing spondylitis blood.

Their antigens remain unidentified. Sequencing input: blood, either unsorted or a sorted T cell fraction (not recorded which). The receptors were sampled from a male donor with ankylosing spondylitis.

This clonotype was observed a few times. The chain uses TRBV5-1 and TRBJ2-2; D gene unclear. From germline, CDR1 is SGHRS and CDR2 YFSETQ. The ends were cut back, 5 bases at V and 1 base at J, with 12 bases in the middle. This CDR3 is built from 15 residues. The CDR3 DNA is TGCGCCAGCAGAGGGCTCGCAGGGAACACCGGGGAGCTGTTTTTT. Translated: CASRGLAGNTGELFF.

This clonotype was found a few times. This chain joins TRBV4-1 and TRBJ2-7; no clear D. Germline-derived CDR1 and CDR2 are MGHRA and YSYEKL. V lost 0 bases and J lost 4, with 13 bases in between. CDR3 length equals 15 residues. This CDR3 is CASSQDESRNYEQYF. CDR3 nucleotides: TGCGCCAGCAGCCAAGATGAGTCCCGGAATTACGAGCAGTACTTC.

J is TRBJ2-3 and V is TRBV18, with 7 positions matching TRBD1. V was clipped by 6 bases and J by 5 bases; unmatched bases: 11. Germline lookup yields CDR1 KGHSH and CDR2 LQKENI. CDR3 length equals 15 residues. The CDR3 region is CASSPSGTVVDTQYF. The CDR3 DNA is TGTGCCAGCTCTCCCTCGGGGACAGTGGTAGATACGCAGTATTTT. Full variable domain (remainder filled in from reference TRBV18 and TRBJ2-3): NAGVMQNPRHLVRRRGQEARLRCSPMKGHSHVYWYRQLPEEGLKFMVYLQKENIIDESGMPKERFSAEFPKEGPSILRIQQVVRGDSAAYFCASSPSGTVVDTQYFGPGTRLTVL.

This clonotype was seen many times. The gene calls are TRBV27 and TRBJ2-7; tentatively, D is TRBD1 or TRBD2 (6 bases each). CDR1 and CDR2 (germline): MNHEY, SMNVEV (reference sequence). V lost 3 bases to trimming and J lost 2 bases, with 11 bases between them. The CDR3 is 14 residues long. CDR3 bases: TGTGCCAGCAGTTTTACCGGGGGCACCTACGAGCAGTACTTC. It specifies CASSFTGGTYEQYF.

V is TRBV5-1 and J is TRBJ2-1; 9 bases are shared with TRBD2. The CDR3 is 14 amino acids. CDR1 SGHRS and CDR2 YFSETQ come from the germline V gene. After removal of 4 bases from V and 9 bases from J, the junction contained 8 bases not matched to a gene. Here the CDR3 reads CASSQGTSRPEQFF. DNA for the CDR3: TGCGCCAGCAGCCAGGGGACTAGCCGTCCTGAGCAGTTCTTC.

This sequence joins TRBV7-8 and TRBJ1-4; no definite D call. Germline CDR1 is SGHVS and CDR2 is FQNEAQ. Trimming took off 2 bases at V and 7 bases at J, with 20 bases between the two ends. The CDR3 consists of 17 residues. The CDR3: CASSLIPWPGVSEKLFF. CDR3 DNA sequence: TGTGCCAGCAGCTTAATACCTTGGCCCGGAGTTAGTGAAAAACTGTTTTTT. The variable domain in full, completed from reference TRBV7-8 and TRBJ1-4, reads GAGVSQSPRYKVAKRGQDVALRCDPISGHVSLFWYQQALGQGPEFLTYFQNEAQLDKSGLPSDRFFAERPEGSVSTLKIQRTQQEDSAVYLCASSLIPWPGVSEKLFFGSGTQLSVL.

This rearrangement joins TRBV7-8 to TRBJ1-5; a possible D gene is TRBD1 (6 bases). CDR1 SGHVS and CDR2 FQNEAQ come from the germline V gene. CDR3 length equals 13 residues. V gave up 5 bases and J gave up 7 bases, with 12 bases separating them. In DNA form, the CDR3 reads TGTGCCAGCAGCCCGGACAGTGTGCAGCCCCAGCATTTT. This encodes CASSPDSVQPQHF. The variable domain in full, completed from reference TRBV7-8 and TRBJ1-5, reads GAGVSQSPRYKVAKRGQDVALRCDPISGHVSLFWYQQALGQGPEFLTYFQNEAQLDKSGLPSDRFFAERPEGSVSTLKIQRTQQEDSAVYLCASSPDSVQPQHFGDGTRLSIL.

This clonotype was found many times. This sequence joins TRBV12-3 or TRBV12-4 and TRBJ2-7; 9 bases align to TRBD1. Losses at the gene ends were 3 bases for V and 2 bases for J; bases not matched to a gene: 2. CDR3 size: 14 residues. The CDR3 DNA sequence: TGTGCCAGCAGTTTTGGGACAGGGCCCTACGAGCAGTACTTC. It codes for CASSFGTGPYEQYF.

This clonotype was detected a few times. The CDR3 spells CASSGRVAGSSYEQYF. The CDR3 DNA is TGTGCCAGTAGTGGGCGGGTAGCCGGTAGCTCCTACGAGCAGTACTTC. V usage is TRBV19 and J usage is TRBJ2-7, with a tentative D call TRBD2 (5 bases). Germline CDR1 and CDR2: LNHDA and SQIVND (reference sequence). Trimming took off 5 bases at V and 0 bases at J, with 17 bases between the two ends. CDR3 length: 16 residues.

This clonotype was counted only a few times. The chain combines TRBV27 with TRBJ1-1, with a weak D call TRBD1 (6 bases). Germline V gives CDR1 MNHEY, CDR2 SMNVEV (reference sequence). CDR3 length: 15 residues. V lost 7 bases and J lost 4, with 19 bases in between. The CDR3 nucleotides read TGTGCCAGCAAGGAGGGGGGGTTGGGTCGCACTGAAGCTTTCTTT. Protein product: CASKEGGLGRTEAFF.

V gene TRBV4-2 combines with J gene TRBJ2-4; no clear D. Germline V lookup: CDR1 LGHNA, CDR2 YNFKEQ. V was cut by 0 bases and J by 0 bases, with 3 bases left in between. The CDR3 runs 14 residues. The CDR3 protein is CASSQEGAKNIQYF. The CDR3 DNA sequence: TGTGCCAGCAGCCAAGAGGGAGCCAAAAACATTCAGTACTTC.

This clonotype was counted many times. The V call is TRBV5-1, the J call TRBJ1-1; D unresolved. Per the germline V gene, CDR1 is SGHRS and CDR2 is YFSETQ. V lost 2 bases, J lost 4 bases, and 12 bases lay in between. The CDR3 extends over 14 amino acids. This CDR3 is CASSFSGEATEAFF. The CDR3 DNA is TGCGCCAGCAGCTTCTCGGGTGAGGCCACTGAAGCTTTCTTT.

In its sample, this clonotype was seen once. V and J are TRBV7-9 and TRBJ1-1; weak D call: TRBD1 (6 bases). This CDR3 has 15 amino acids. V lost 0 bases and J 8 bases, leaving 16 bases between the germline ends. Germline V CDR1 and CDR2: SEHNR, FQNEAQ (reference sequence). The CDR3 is CASSLAPGGAGEAFF. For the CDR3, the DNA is TGTGCCAGCAGCTTAGCCCCCGGGGGGGCGGGGGAAGCTTTCTTT.